This is a list of T cell receptor beta chains from one sample in a study of blood T cell repertoires in COVID-19. Clones were read by immunoSEQ multiplex PCR, and TCRdb kept only the in-frame ones, dropping some. The table has roughly 410,000 clones, roughly 90% seen once. Sequences were obtained from peripheral blood. These receptors were taken from a man aged 40-50 years with acute or convalescent COVID-19. The CDR3 runs from the conserved cysteine through the conserved F or W. The order of the fields is clone size, J gene, V gene, D gene, CDR3 protein, CDR3 DNA. A D gene is named only where the DNA matches it firmly. Only some rows state a clone size, as once, few, many or a class for expanded clones.

NA | TRBJ2-3 | TRBV7-2 | TRBD2 | CASSLGSGGASDTQYF | TGTGCCAGCAGCTTGGGTAGCGGGGGGGCGTCAGATACGCAGTATTTT
NA | TRBJ1-5 | TRBV7-9 | NA | CASSSRGGNQPQHF | TGTGCCAGCAGCTCCAGGGGTGGCAATCAGCCCCAGCATTTT
once | TRBJ2-3 | TRBV6-2/TRBV6-3 | NA | CASSYKLSGRTDTQYF | TGTGCCAGCAGTTACAAGTTGTCAGGGCGCACAGATACGCAGTATTTT
NA | TRBJ2-7 | TRBV5-6 | TRBD1 | CASSSGTGDLFNSYEQYF | TGTGCCAGCAGCTCCGGGACAGGGGACCTTTTTAACTCCTACGAGCAGTACTTC
NA | TRBJ2-6 | TRBV15 | NA | CATSREGFQGLDVLTF | TGTGCCACCAGCAGAGAGGGCTTCCAGGGGCTGGACGTCCTGACTTTC
NA | TRBJ1-1 | TRBV6-2/TRBV6-3 | NA | CASSYSDTSEAFF | TGTGCCAGCAGTTACTCGGACACCTCGGAAGCTTTCTTT
NA | TRBJ1-2 | TRBV6-4 | NA | CASSDLVNYGYTF | TGTGCCAGCAGTGACTTAGTAAACTATGGCTACACCTTC
NA | TRBJ1-4 | TRBV3-1/TRBV3-2 | NA | CASSQDKGTGEKLFF | TGTGCCAGCAGCCAAGATAAAGGTACCGGGGAAAAACTGTTTTTT
NA | TRBJ2-3 | TRBV2 | TRBD2 | CASSELAGGTDTQYF | TGTGCCAGCAGTGAACTAGCGGGGGGTACAGATACGCAGTATTTT
NA | TRBJ2-3 | TRBV28 | TRBD2 | CASSLRAGVADTQYF | TGTGCCAGCAGTTTAAGGGCGGGGGTGGCAGATACGCAGTATTTT
NA | TRBJ2-7 | TRBV12-5 | TRBD1 | CASGGTEIYEQYF | TGTGCTAGTGGTGGGACAGAGATCTACGAGCAGTACTTC
NA | TRBJ2-7 | TRBV19 | TRBD1 | CASSGRRDRGPGEQYF | TGTGCCAGTAGCGGGCGCAGGGACAGGGGACCTGGCGAGCAGTACTTC
NA | TRBJ2-7 | TRBV10-3 | NA | CAISNTGTLTYEQYF | TGTGCCATCAGTAACACCGGGACACTTACCTACGAGCAGTACTTC
NA | TRBJ2-7 | TRBV11-2 | NA | CASSLASIFEQYF | TGTGCCAGCAGCTTAGCGTCTATTTTCGAGCAGTACTTC
NA | TRBJ1-2 | TRBV19 | NA | CASSIDRIEAPYGYTF | TGTGCCAGTAGTATAGACCGTATTGAGGCCCCCTATGGCTACACCTTC
NA | TRBJ2-3 | TRBV6-6 | TRBD1 | CAGWTGGTDTQYF | TGTGCCGGGTGGACAGGGGGCACAGATACGCAGTATTTT
NA | TRBJ2-2 | TRBV5-1 | TRBD1 | CASSLGRDSYTGELFF | TGCGCCAGCAGCTTGGGCCGGGACAGTTACACCGGGGAGCTGTTTTTT
NA | TRBJ2-5 | TRBV10-3 | NA | CATRAEGIETQYF | TGTGCCACCCGAGCGGAGGGCATCGAGACCCAGTACTTC
NA | TRBJ1-5 | TRBV7-2 | NA | CASSPGHWSNQPQHF | TGTGCCAGCAGCCCGGGACATTGGAGCAATCAGCCCCAGCATTTT
NA | TRBJ1-1 | TRBV28 | NA | CASSSGGTEAFF | TGTGCCAGCAGCTCCGGGGGGACTGAAGCTTTCTTT
NA | TRBJ1-6 | TRBV28 | TRBD1 | CASSLNRGKNSPLHF | TGTGCCAGCAGTTTAAACAGGGGTAAGAATTCACCCCTCCACTTT
NA | TRBJ1-1 | TRBV19 | NA | CASTSPAGRVKTEAFF | TGTGCCAGTACTTCCCCCGCAGGGAGGGTAAAGACTGAAGCTTTCTTT